The 27 T cell receptor beta chains below were found in one sample sequenced in a study of blood T cells in healthy people across ages. Sample-barcoded 5' priming and a J-beta primer mix drove a second PCR of 7 to 11 cycles. TCRdb redid the calling of the 5' RACE reads with MiXCR, one entry per CDR3 protein. The sample includes 600,000 to 1,000,000 distinct CDR3 sequences, approximately 25% seen only once; the top ten take approximately 4%. These data also formed part of another study, on T cells of mothers and their children.

The sample was blood. The receptors stem from a boy aged 5 to 17 in good health.

This clonotype was observed a handful of times. The V call is TRBV20-1, the J call TRBJ1-2; 7 bases align to TRBD1. V was pared by 0 bases and J by 4 bases, with 8 bases of the junction left unmatched. The germline CDR1 and CDR2 sequences are DFQATT and SNEGSKA (reference sequence). The CDR3 covers 15 residues. This CDR3 is CSARDGRGQGYGYTF. The CDR3 region has the DNA TGCAGTGCTAGAGATGGGAGGGGGCAAGGCTATGGCTACACCTTC.

This clonotype was seen a handful of times. The chain joins TRBV12-3 or TRBV12-4 to TRBJ1-2, with a weak D call TRBD1 (5 bases). The CDR3 has 14 residues. The V gene lost 4 bases and the J gene lost 3 bases, with 12 bases spanning the gap. The CDR3 DNA reads as TGTGCCAGCAGTTCCCGGGACCTCGACTATGGCTACACCTTC. Protein sequence: CASSSRDLDYGYTF.

This clonotype turned up a few times. The rearrangement uses TRBV4-3 and TRBJ2-3; perhaps TRBD2 as D (7 bases). The germline V and J ends were trimmed by 1 base and 4 bases, with 30 bases remaining between them. Germline CDR1 and CDR2: LGHNA and YSLEER. The CDR3 is made up of 21 amino acids. CDR3 bases: TGCGCCAGCAGCCAAGGAACCTCTCGACAACCCGAGGGGGGGGCAGCAGATACGCAGTATTTT. It is translated as CASSQGTSRQPEGGAADTQYF.

The genes are TRBV28 and TRBJ2-2, with D perhaps TRBD1 (5 bases). CDR3 length equals 13 residues. Between the trimmed V and J ends, which lost 8 bases and 4 bases, there was a span of 11 bases. Germline-derived CDR1 and CDR2 are MDHEN and SYDVKM. CDR3 DNA sequence: TGTGCCAGCCCCGACAGAAGCACCGGGGAGCTGTTTTTT. This sequence encodes CASPDRSTGELFF. The variable domain in full, completed from reference TRBV28 and TRBJ2-2, reads DVKVTQSSRYLVKRTGEKVFLECVQDMDHENMFWYRQDPGLGLRLIYFSYDVKMKEKGDIPEGYSVSREKKERFSLILESASTNQTSMYLCASPDRSTGELFFGEGSRLTVL.

J is TRBJ1-1 and V is TRBV24-1; D gene ambiguous. Trimming took 4 bases from V and 3 from J, leaving 8 bases between them. The CDR3 length is 13 residues. The germline CDR1 and CDR2 sequences are KGHDR and SFDVKD. The CDR3 DNA reads TGTGCCACCAGTGACCTAGGGTACACTGAAGCTTTCTTT. It translates to CATSDLGYTEAFF.

The chain combines TRBV6-1 with TRBJ1-2, with 7 bases fitting TRBD1. CDR1 MNHNS and CDR2 SASEGT come from the germline V gene. The CDR3 contains 17 residues. Trimming at V came to 2 bases and at J to 8 bases, leaving 17 bases not matched to a gene. CDR3 nucleotide sequence: TGTGCCAGCAGTGAATTCGTAGTCGACAGGGCGTTGAGCGGCTACACCTTC. Its protein product is CASSEFVVDRALSGYTF.

The table lists this clonotype with a few counts. The chain couples TRBV5-5 to TRBJ2-1; D is unresolved. V dropped 0 bases and J dropped 10 bases, with 17 bases sitting between them. The germline CDR1 and CDR2 sequences are SGHKS and YYEKEE (reference sequence). This CDR3 spans 15 amino acids. CDR3 nucleotide sequence: TGTGCCAGCAGCTTGGGCGTTAGTCAAACACTGGAGCAGTTCTTC. This translates into CASSLGVSQTLEQFF.

The chain uses TRBV7-2 and TRBJ2-4; D is possibly TRBD1 or TRBD2 (6 bases each). Germline V gene lookup returns CDR1 SGHTA and CDR2 FQGNSA. V shed 5 bases and J shed 9 bases, with 20 bases lying between them. The CDR3 has 15 amino acids. CDR3 coding DNA: TGTGCCAGCAGCCCCAAGAGGGCAGGAGGGGGCATTCAGTACTTC. Amino acid sequence: CASSPKRAGGGIQYF.

The rearrangement uses TRBV10-3 and TRBJ2-7; D unresolved. This CDR3 spans 12 amino acids. The germline V gene has CDR1 ENHRY and CDR2 SYGVKD. The V and J ends lost 5 bases and 3 bases respectively, with 8 bases between them. The chain's CDR3 is CAISRTGYEQYF. The CDR3 DNA reads as TGTGCCATCAGTAGGACCGGCTACGAGCAGTACTTC.

The rearrangement uses TRBV29-1 and TRBJ2-3, with TRBD1 as a possible D gene (6 bases). Germline V gene data show CDR1 as SQVTM and CDR2 as ANQGSEA. This CDR3 contains 14 residues. The V and J ends lost 0 bases and 3 bases respectively, with 10 bases between them. Written as DNA, the CDR3 is TGCAGCGTTGAAGACAGGGGTGAGACAGATACGCAGTATTTT. This codes for CSVEDRGETDTQYF.

This sequence joins TRBV9 and TRBJ2-3; no reliable D call. Germline V gene lookup returns CDR1 SGDLS and CDR2 YYNGEE. Trimming pared 0 bases from V and 2 bases from J, leaving 4 bases between. There are 13 residues in the CDR3. CDR3 sequence: CASSVVTTDTQYF. The DNA of the CDR3 is TGTGCCAGCAGCGTAGTTACCACAGATACGCAGTATTTT.

This clonotype was detected a few times. V usage is TRBV6-6 and J usage is TRBJ2-1; 9 bases are a match to TRBD2. V was clipped by 6 bases and J by 10 bases; unmatched bases: 13. In germline, CDR1 is MNHNY, CDR2 SVGAGI (reference sequence). The CDR3 extends over 15 amino acids. The CDR3 DNA reads as TGTGCCAGCAGCACCGCCGCGGGGGGGCGAGGGGAGCAGTTCTTC. Its translation: CASSTAAGGRGEQFF.

V and J are TRBV20-1 and TRBJ2-1, with D unresolved. V lost 1 base, J lost 0 bases, and 7 bases lay in between. CDR1 is DFQATT, CDR2 SNEGSKA, per germline (reference sequence). This CDR3 contains 14 residues. This chain's CDR3 is CSARVASSYNEQFF. The CDR3 region has the DNA TGCAGTGCTAGAGTGGCAAGCTCCTACAATGAGCAGTTCTTC.

In its sample, this clonotype was seen once. The chain couples TRBV13 to TRBJ1-5, with D uncertain. CDR1 and CDR2 from the germline V gene are PRHDT and FYEKMQ (reference sequence). The CDR3 length is 16 residues. Trimming pared 5 bases from V and 5 bases from J, leaving 19 bases between. The DNA of the CDR3 is TGTGCCAGCAGCCGCGGGCCCGGGGAGGAAGATCAGCCCCAGCATTTT. Protein: CASSRGPGEEDQPQHF.

The chain couples TRBV27 to TRBJ1-4; possibly TRBD1 for D (5 bases). Per germline, CDR1 MNHEY and CDR2 SMNVEV (reference sequence). Deletions cut 11 bases from V and 3 bases from J, with 10 bases between. The CDR3 spans 12 residues. This chain's CDR3 is CACRGANEKLFF. CDR3 coding DNA: TGTGCCTGCCGGGGGGCTAATGAAAAACTGTTTTTT.

The chain recombines TRBV20-1 with TRBJ2-5; D is uncertain. The end of the DNA fits TRBJ2-1 better, so the J call may be wrong. The CDR3 contains 14 residues. Germline assignment: CDR1 DFQATT and CDR2 SNEGSKA (reference sequence). The CDR3 reads CSARFPWAGNEQFF. DNA of the CDR3: TGCAGTGCCCGCTTCCCTTGGGCCGGCAATGAGCAGTTCTTC.

This clonotype was picked up a small number of times. The chain is built from TRBV27 and TRBJ1-1, with 8 bases fitting TRBD1. Trimming took 2 bases from V and 1 from J; bases not matched to a gene: 6. This CDR3 spans 16 amino acids. Germline values: CDR1 MNHEY, CDR2 SMNVEV (reference sequence). CDR3 nucleotides: TGTGCCAGCAGTTTAGCCCTGACAGGGGCGAACACTGAAGCTTTCTTT. Its protein is CASSLALTGANTEAFF.

This clonotype was detected only a few times. The rearrangement links TRBV11-2 to TRBJ2-3; TRBD1 matches at 9 bases. The germline gives CDR1 SGHAT, CDR2 FQNNGV. The CDR3 covers 14 residues. V shed 5 bases, J shed 4 bases, and the junction held 4 bases outside the gene matches. Here the CDR3 reads CASSRNRGPDTQYF. CDR3 DNA sequence: TGTGCCAGCAGCCGAAACAGGGGGCCAGATACGCAGTATTTT.

The genes are TRBV7-2 and TRBJ2-5; 7 nucleotides match TRBD1. The CDR3 loop spans 13 amino acids. The V gene end was trimmed by 5 bases and the J gene end by 5 bases; junction bases not matched to a gene: 5. Looked up from germline, CDR1 is SGHTA and CDR2 is FQGNSA. The CDR3 loop is CASSLQGLETQYF. CDR3 nucleotides: TGTGCCAGCAGCCTACAGGGGCTGGAGACCCAGTACTTC.

J is TRBJ2-6 and V is TRBV7-3; no definite D call. V shed 1 base and J shed 1 base, with 5 bases lying between them. Germline CDR1 SGHTA, CDR2 FQGTGA. The CDR3 is 15 residues long. CDR3 bases: TGTGCCAGCAGCTTAATGGATTCTGGGGCCAACGTCCTGACTTTC. Translated: CASSLMDSGANVLTF.

The chain has TRBV4-2 and TRBJ2-1; 10 bases match TRBD2. The CDR3 is 17 amino acids. V lost 0 bases, J lost 0 bases, and 2 bases stayed unmatched. The germline gives CDR1 LGHNA, CDR2 YNFKEQ. The CDR3 region has the DNA TGTGCCAGCAGCCAAGAGACTAGCGGGCCCTCCTACAATGAGCAGTTCTTC. It codes for CASSQETSGPSYNEQFF.

V gene TRBV6-5 combines with J gene TRBJ2-5, with D maybe TRBD1 (6 bases). Trimming removed 6 bases at V and 5 bases at J, with 19 bases between. The germline gives CDR1 MNHEY, CDR2 SVGAGI. The CDR3 spans 15 residues. The CDR3 reads CASRSPWGLGETQYF. The CDR3 DNA follows: TGTGCCAGCAGATCCCCATGGGGGCTGGGGGAGACCCAGTACTTC.

The chain employs TRBV4-2 and TRBJ1-2; a possible D gene is TRBD1 (5 bases). CDR3 size: 16 residues. The V gene lost 3 bases and the J gene lost 4 bases, with 18 bases spanning the gap. Germline V CDR1 and CDR2: LGHNA, YNFKEQ. CDR3 region: CASSQTVREVVYGYTF. The CDR3 DNA follows: TGTGCCAGCAGCCAGACTGTCAGGGAGGTGGTCTATGGCTACACCTTC.

The chain employs TRBV28 and TRBJ1-2; D uncertain. CDR3 length: 11 amino acids. V lost 10 bases to trimming and J lost 0 bases, with 6 bases between them. Germline V CDR1 and CDR2: MDHEN, SYDVKM. In DNA form, the CDR3 reads TGTGCCACCAGACCTAACTATGGCTACACCTTC. Translated: CATRPNYGYTF.

The sample holds a few counts of this clonotype. V usage is TRBV27 and J usage is TRBJ1-2; 8 bases agree with TRBD1. The V gene's germline CDR1 is MNHEY and CDR2 SMNVEV (reference sequence). The CDR3 length is 13 residues. V lost 4 bases, J lost 8 bases, and 6 bases stayed unmatched. The CDR3 sequence: CASSSQGAIGYTF. DNA for the CDR3: TGTGCCAGCAGTTCCCAGGGGGCGATAGGCTACACCTTC.

The chain couples TRBV29-1 to TRBJ2-7; D perhaps matches TRBD1 (5 bases). The CDR3 spans 16 residues. Trimming cost V 0 bases and J 1 base, with 16 bases left between them. Germline-derived CDR1 and CDR2 are SQVTM and ANQGSEA. This CDR3 is CSVEDQLPDSSYEQYF. The CDR3 DNA reads TGCAGCGTTGAAGATCAATTACCCGACAGTTCCTACGAGCAGTACTTC.

This clonotype was detected a few times. The V gene is TRBV3-1, the J gene TRBJ2-1; a weak D match, TRBD2 (5 bases). This CDR3 is 14 amino acids long. Germline V gene sequence: CDR1 LGHDT, CDR2 YNNKEL (reference sequence). V dropped 0 bases and J dropped 9 bases, with 12 bases sitting between them. The CDR3 DNA sequence: TGTGCCAGCAGCCAAGACACTAGTCGGGCTGAGCAGTTCTTC. This translates into CASSQDTSRAEQFF.